These T cell receptor beta chains were read from a single sample in a study of T cells expressing NK-cell markers. After re-calling the 5' RACE reads, TCRdb lists one entry per CDR3 protein, DNA absent. The sample data list 300,000 to 500,000 distinct CDR3 sequences. The sequenced sample was blood T cells: a sorted CD56 or NKG2C T cell subset, CD4+ or CD8+ T cells, or bulk PBMC T cells (not recorded which). The receptors here all came from a woman aged 45-65 years in good health. The CDR3 runs from the conserved cysteine through the conserved F or W. Fields, in order: J gene, V gene, CDR3 length, CDR3 protein.

J: TRBJ2-2; V: TRBV7-9; length: 14; CDR3: CASSPFRGPGELFF
J: TRBJ2-2; V: TRBV3-1; length: 15; CDR3: CASSQVGLEDGELFF
J: TRBJ2-2; V: TRBV12-3/TRBV12-4; length: 13; CDR3: CASRWAHTGELFF
J: TRBJ1-6; V: TRBV3-1; length: 16; CDR3: CASSQESGTENSPLHF
J: TRBJ2-2; V: TRBV7-2; length: 14; CDR3: CASSSSAAPGELFF
J: TRBJ2-7; V: TRBV27; length: 15; CDR3: CASSLTGSGSYEQYF
J: TRBJ2-7; V: TRBV20-1; length: 13; CDR3: CSARLASAYEQYF
J: TRBJ2-3; V: TRBV7-2; length: 19; CDR3: CASSLVGATSGRVADTQYF
J: TRBJ1-5; V: TRBV7-9; length: 17; CDR3: CASSLEGRGLGNQPQHF
J: TRBJ1-2; V: TRBV10-3; length: 13; CDR3: CAISVTGEYGYTF
J: TRBJ2-1; V: TRBV12-3/TRBV12-4; length: 12; CDR3: CASSLLSDEQFF
J: TRBJ2-1; V: TRBV6-4; length: 14; CDR3: CASKGLAGHNEQFF
J: TRBJ1-4; V: TRBV7-8; length: 15; CDR3: CASSYRPSLIEKLFF
J: TRBJ2-2; V: TRBV27; length: 13; CDR3: CASSSGEYGELFF
J: TRBJ2-1; V: TRBV12-3/TRBV12-4; length: 15; CDR3: CASFYSGRARDEQFF
J: TRBJ1-2; V: TRBV29-1; length: 13; CDR3: CSGALGGFSGYTF
J: TRBJ2-1; V: TRBV7-3; length: 14; CDR3: CASSSGRAPNEQFF
J: TRBJ2-1; V: TRBV7-3; length: 17; CDR3: CASSPLGTDGAYNEQFF
J: TRBJ2-7; V: TRBV5-1; length: 13; CDR3: CASQTSLDYEQYF
J: TRBJ2-1; V: TRBV7-9; length: 17; CDR3: CASSLAPGLAEYNEQFF
J: TRBJ2-7; V: TRBV5-1; length: 15; CDR3: CASRTSGRSSYEQYF
J: TRBJ1-1; V: TRBV5-6; length: 16; CDR3: CASSLGTGDPNTEAFF
J: TRBJ2-1; V: TRBV5-1; length: 16; CDR3: CASSVRQGAEVNEQFF
J: TRBJ2-3; V: TRBV6-5; length: 15; CDR3: CASKGGRLAGDTQYF
J: TRBJ2-5; V: TRBV29-1; length: 14; CDR3: CSVAGQGALETQYF
J: TRBJ2-3; V: TRBV24-1; length: 12; CDR3: CATSLGRGTQYF
J: TRBJ2-3; V: TRBV27; length: 16; CDR3: CASSLGGATGADTQYF
J: TRBJ2-5; V: TRBV20-1; length: 16; CDR3: CSARDRLAGIQETQYF
J: TRBJ2-3; V: TRBV15; length: 17; CDR3: CATSRETSGSTTDTQYF
J: TRBJ2-4; V: TRBV4-1; length: 14; CDR3: CASSQRQGMNIQYF
J: TRBJ2-6; V: TRBV29-1; length: 18; CDR3: CSVEDGGITFSGANVLTF
J: TRBJ1-2; V: TRBV5-1; length: 15; CDR3: CASSLDNSVRYGYTF
J: TRBJ2-1; V: TRBV12-3/TRBV12-4; length: 14; CDR3: CASSPASGSAEQFF
J: TRBJ2-7; V: TRBV20-1; length: 14; CDR3: CSAREMGGLYEQYF
J: TRBJ2-3; V: TRBV27; length: 13; CDR3: CASSSDLLNTQYF
J: TRBJ2-2; V: TRBV15; length: 15; CDR3: CATVLGQGATGELFF
J: TRBJ2-1; V: TRBV7-9; length: 16; CDR3: CASSLGGTSRGNEQFF
J: TRBJ2-2; V: TRBV12-3/TRBV12-4; length: 16; CDR3: CASRQTSGRGTGELFF
J: TRBJ1-1; V: TRBV2; length: 13; CDR3: CASSGNGNTEAFF
J: TRBJ1-1; V: TRBV13; length: 14; CDR3: CASSFGTLGPEAFF
J: TRBJ2-3; V: TRBV20-1; length: 17; CDR3: CSARTVRTGRSADTQYF
J: TRBJ1-3; V: TRBV5-5; length: 15; CDR3: CASSPGGGTGNTIYF
J: TRBJ2-3; V: TRBV7-8; length: 13; CDR3: CASSSTSSDTQYF
J: TRBJ2-7; V: TRBV5-6; length: 14; CDR3: CASSRDRELYEQYF
J: TRBJ1-5; V: TRBV6-5; length: 16; CDR3: CASSSTGDRSNQPQHF
J: TRBJ2-5; V: TRBV5-4; length: 15; CDR3: CASSDEGGRQETQYF
J: TRBJ2-4; V: TRBV6-5; length: 14; CDR3: CASSYGGTGNIQYF
J: TRBJ2-1; V: TRBV7-9; length: 13; CDR3: CASSPRTSDEQFF
J: TRBJ2-3; V: TRBV5-1; length: 14; CDR3: CASSLRGTTDTQYF
J: TRBJ2-5; V: TRBV7-6; length: 15; CDR3: CASSPLSGLQETQYF
J: TRBJ1-4; V: TRBV5-1; length: 17; CDR3: CASSRRIRGPRNEKLFF